Given below is one T cell receptor beta chain in context. In this sample, this clonotype turned up many times. No cognate antigen has been identified for it. Base qualities are missing; no much larger clone stands one base away. This entry is derived from a study of glioma-infiltrating T cells (dated by TCRdb to about 2016). With respect to the entire study: The study sequenced TCR alpha- and beta-chain repertoires from glioma tissue, from non-neoplastic brain tissue and from matched peripheral blood mononuclear cells. Three low-grade glioma patients, about 8 primary glioblastoma patients, and three non-glioma patients who contributed non-neoplastic brain tissue made up the paired cohort. To measure how far tissue and blood T-cell populations diverged, each tissue-infiltrating repertoire was compared against the peripheral blood repertoire of the same patient. Here is what the overall study found, with its caveats: VJ-independent divergence between tissue and blood was below expectation in non-neoplastic patients but above expectation in all gliomas, especially low-grade gliomas. Group comparisons rested on small numbers: three non-neoplastic, three low-grade glioma and several glioblastoma patients. Tissue and blood shared very few CDR3 sequences, a result attributed to high CDR3 diversity and limited sampling.

TCR alpha and beta CDR3 regions were amplified with the iRepertoire nested amplicon-rescue multiplex PCR (arm-PCR) platform from RNA. One-step reverse transcription and amplification used about 85-400 ng of tissue mRNA or PBMC total RNA as input. Following bead purification, Illumina adapters were added by a secondary multiplex PCR, and libraries between 200 and 400 bp were gel-purified. Demultiplexing relied on internal 6-nucleotide barcodes carried by the libraries. Sequencing of libraries was performed on an Illumina MiSeq with 2x220 or 2x250 nucleotide paired-end reads. The authors' pipeline ran thus. Paired reads were merged using FLASH 1.2.11 and were aligned to the GRCh37 human genome using BWA-MEM, after which TRA and TRB reads were extracted. For V and J assignment, an IMGT-derived reference of cassette sequences and CDR3 motifs that included pseudogenes was used. Three-frame translation of reads was performed, and productive CDR3s were defined as those with a C...FGXG motif and no stop codons. Clonotypes were defined as unique combinations of V-J cassette pair and CDR3 amino acid sequence. Reads were filtered by Hamming distance, thresholded by each sample's sequence error rate in mapped regions. TCRdb's own reprocessing of the public reads used fastp at Q25 and MiXCR and kept productive beta chains. Identical CDR3 proteins give one entry, which carries the most common genes and DNA. The V and J calls come from TCRdb's annotation, not from the publication. Recorded for this sample are roughly 120,000 distinct CDR3 sequences; approximately 25% of them occurred a single time. The ten largest make up 15% of the sample.

V drops 6 bases and J drops 2 bases, leaving 8 bases in between. According to the germline V gene, CDR1 reads SNHLY and CDR2 reads FYNNEI. There are 13 amino acids in the CDR3, from cysteine to phenylalanine inclusive. Only the CDR3 region is kept as DNA, spanning 39 bases read in frame from base 1. The sequence was collected from a human donor with low-grade glioma or glioblastoma, undergoing nonglioma brain surgery, or in good health (not recorded which). Sequenced sample: glioma tissue, nonneoplastic brain tissue, or PBMCs (not recorded which). Recombination connected TRBV2 to TRBJ2-1; matching of 5 bases hints at TRBD1 as the D gene. In nucleotide form, the sequence is TGTGCCAGCAGGCAGGGTCCCTACAATGAGCAGTTCTTC. Its translation reads: CASRQGPYNEQFF. The CDR3 plus the reference TRBV2 and TRBJ2-1 genes for the other parts give the full variable domain: EPEVTQTPSHQVTQMGQEVILRCVPISNHLYFYWYRQILGQKVEFLVSFYNNEISEKSEIFDDQFSVERPDGSNFTLKIRSTKLEDSAMYFCASRQGPYNEQFFGPGTRLTVL.